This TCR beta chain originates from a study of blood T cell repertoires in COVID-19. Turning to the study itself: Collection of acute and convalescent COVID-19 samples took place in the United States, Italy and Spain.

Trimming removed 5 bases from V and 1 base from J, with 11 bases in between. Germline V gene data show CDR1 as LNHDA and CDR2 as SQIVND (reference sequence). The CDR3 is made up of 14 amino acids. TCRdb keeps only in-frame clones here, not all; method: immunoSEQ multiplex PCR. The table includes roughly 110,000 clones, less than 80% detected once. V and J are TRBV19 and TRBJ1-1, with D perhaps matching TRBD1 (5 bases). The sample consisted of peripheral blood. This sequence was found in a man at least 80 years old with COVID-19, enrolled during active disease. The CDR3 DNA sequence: TGTGCCAGTAGTTCGATGGGGGGGAACACTGAAGCTTTCTTT. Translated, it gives CASSSMGGNTEAFF.